Listed here are 28 T cell receptor beta chains from one sample, sequenced in a study of blood T cell repertoires in COVID-19. Using immunoSEQ multiplex PCR, the repertoire was profiled, and TCRdb retains in-frame clones only, with some absent. The table lists roughly 250,000 clones, about nine tenths of them singletons. The sequencing input was peripheral blood. The source of these receptors is a woman between 40 and 55 years old with acute or convalescent COVID-19.

The CDR3 is CASSLGGGSNQPQHF. The CDR3 region has the DNA TGTGCCAGCAGCTTGGGGGGAGGTAGCAATCAGCCCCAGCATTTT. The chain carries TRBV5-4 and TRBJ1-5; no clear D gene. Germline V gives CDR1 SGHNT, CDR2 YYREEE (reference sequence). Trimming removed 0 bases from V and 0 bases from J, with 7 bases in between. The CDR3 contains 15 residues.

This clone was seen more than once but under ten times. The V call is TRBV5-6, the J call TRBJ1-2, with 12 bases aligning to TRBD1. V was pared by 5 bases and J by 8 bases, with 7 bases of the junction left unmatched. Germline V gives CDR1 SGHDT, CDR2 YYEEEE. The CDR3 extends over 14 amino acids. The CDR3 DNA reads TGTGCCAGCAGGCCGGGACAGGGGGCGATAGGCTACACCTTC. It codes for CASRPGQGAIGYTF.

This sequence joins TRBV9 and TRBJ2-1, with 14 bases matching TRBD2. J gave up 7 bases and V 3 bases, and 6 bases lay outside the gene matches. This CDR3 spans 16 amino acids. Germline assignment: CDR1 SGDLS and CDR2 YYNGEE. The CDR3 spells CASSARLAGGRNEQFF. CDR3 bases: TGTGCCAGCAGCGCGCGACTAGCGGGGGGGCGGAATGAGCAGTTCTTC.

This clone occurred once. This chain's CDR3 is CASSEGRGPTEKLFF. The CDR3 nucleotides read TGTGCCAGCAGTGAAGGCAGGGGCCCTACTGAAAAACTGTTTTTT. V is TRBV2 and J is TRBJ1-4; tentatively, D is TRBD1 (6 bases). CDR3 length: 15 amino acids. V was clipped by 1 base and J by 7 bases, with 13 bases between them. Germline V gene lookup returns CDR1 SNHLY and CDR2 FYNNEI.

The rearrangement joins TRBV19 to TRBJ1-2; D is perhaps TRBD1 (5 bases). Germline CDR1 reads LNHDA; CDR2 reads SQIVND (reference sequence). This CDR3 has 13 amino acids. Trimming stripped 7 bases from V and 4 bases from J, with 13 bases between. CDR3 sequence reads: CASNPGGLYGYTF. CDR3 in DNA: TGTGCCAGTAACCCCGGGGGACTCTATGGCTACACCTTC.

This clone was seen just once. The rearrangement joins TRBV18 to TRBJ2-3; 11 bases map to TRBD2. The CDR3 is 15 residues long. Losses at the gene ends were 5 bases for V and 3 bases for J; bases not matched to a gene: 4. CDR1 is KGHSH, CDR2 LQKENI, per germline. DNA for the CDR3: TGTGCCAGCTCAGCTACTAGCGGGGGAACAGATACGCAGTATTTT. Protein product: CASSATSGGTDTQYF. Looking up the rest from reference TRBV18 and TRBJ2-3 gives the full variable domain: NAGVMQNPRHLVRRRGQEARLRCSPMKGHSHVYWYRQLPEEGLKFMVYLQKENIIDESGMPKERFSAEFPKEGPSILRIQQVVRGDSAAYFCASSATSGGTDTQYFGPGTRLTVL.

V usage is TRBV27 and J usage is TRBJ1-2; TRBD1 matches 10 bases. CDR3 size: 15 residues. Trimming at V came to 6 bases and at J to 8 bases, leaving 12 bases not matched to a gene. Germline CDR1 reads MNHEY; CDR2 reads SMNVEV (reference sequence). The DNA of the CDR3 is TGTGCCAGCAGGCCCGTCGACAGGGGGCTAGGGGGCTACACCTTC. This sequence encodes CASRPVDRGLGGYTF.

The chain links TRBV5-6 to TRBJ2-5, with D maybe TRBD2 (6 bases). V gave up 6 bases and J gave up 2 bases, with 14 bases separating them. There are 14 residues in the CDR3. The germline V gene has CDR1 SGHDT and CDR2 YYEEEE. The DNA for the CDR3 is TGTGCCAGCACCCGGGCGGGGCCTCAAGAGACCCAGTACTTC. Its protein is CASTRAGPQETQYF.

The V call is TRBV6-2 or TRBV6-3, the J call TRBJ1-6, with 9 bases identical to TRBD1. The CDR3 length is 14 residues. Germline-derived CDR1 and CDR2 are MNHEY and SVGEGT. J lost 10 bases, V lost 6 bases, and 7 bases had no gene match. The CDR3 reads CASSRTGAGSPLHF. The CDR3 DNA follows: TGTGCCAGCAGCCGGACAGGGGCAGGGTCACCCCTCCACTTT.

V is TRBV6-6 and J is TRBJ2-7; D is unresolved. Germline V CDR1 and CDR2: MNHNY, SVGAGI (reference sequence). The CDR3 extends over 12 amino acids. Trimming removed 2 bases from V and 6 bases from J, with 8 bases in between. The CDR3 sequence: CASSYSSAEQYV. The CDR3 nucleotides read TGTGCCAGCAGTTACAGCAGCGCCGAGCAGTACGTC.

The chain is built from TRBV19 and TRBJ1-1, with 8 bases lining up with TRBD1. Germline V lookup: CDR1 LNHDA, CDR2 SQIVND (reference sequence). The CDR3 runs 16 residues. Germline trimming cut 10 bases from V and 0 bases from J; bases unmatched to any gene: 13. CDR3 in amino acids: CATSPRQGTMNTEAFF. In DNA, the CDR3 is TGTGCCACCTCCCCCCGACAGGGGACCATGAACACTGAAGCTTTCTTT.

This clone has just a few counts. J is TRBJ1-6 and V is TRBV6-5; tentative D call: TRBD1 (6 bases). Germline CDR1 and CDR2: MNHEY and SVGAGI. The V gene lost 7 bases and the J gene lost 10 bases, with 20 bases spanning the gap. The CDR3 contains 15 residues. Here the CDR3 reads CASNRQGLVRSPLHF. CDR3 in DNA: TGTGCCAGCAACCGCCAGGGGTTGGTTCGGTCACCCCTCCACTTT.

The V gene is TRBV5-1, the J gene TRBJ2-1; 12 bases agree with TRBD2. Germline trimming cut 4 bases from V and 0 bases from J; bases unmatched to any gene: 2. Germline V gives CDR1 SGHRS, CDR2 YFSETQ. The CDR3 runs to 16 residues. This CDR3 reads CASSPSGGVSYNEQFF. DNA of the CDR3: TGCGCCAGCAGCCCTAGCGGGGGGGTCTCCTACAATGAGCAGTTCTTC.

The genes are TRBV10-2 and TRBJ2-1, with TRBD2 matching 8 bases. The CDR3 covers 16 residues. Trimming removed 8 bases from V and 0 bases from J; junction bases left unmatched: 9. Germline CDR1 WSHSY, CDR2 SAAADI. Here the CDR3 reads CASVRSGGSSYNEQFF. CDR3 nucleotide sequence: TGCGCCAGCGTCAGAAGCGGGGGCAGCTCCTACAATGAGCAGTTCTTC.

The chain combines TRBV19 with TRBJ2-3; D possibly corresponds to TRBD1 (6 bases). The CDR3 runs to 14 residues. V was pared by 1 base and J by 13 bases, with 18 bases between. The V gene's germline CDR1 is LNHDA and CDR2 SQIVND (reference sequence). CDR3 sequence: CASSIAYGQPSKYF. In DNA form, the CDR3 reads TGTGCCAGTAGTATAGCCTATGGACAGCCAAGCAAGTATTTT. Combining the CDR3 with reference TRBV19 and TRBJ2-3 gives the whole variable domain DGGITQSPKYLFRKEGQNVTLSCEQNLNHDAMYWYRQDPGQGLRLIYYSQIVNDFQKGDIAEGYSVSREKKESFPLTVTSAQKNPTAFYLCASSIAYGQPSKYFGPGTRLTVL.

The chain employs TRBV7-2 and TRBJ1-2; D remains ambiguous. The CDR3 covers 13 residues. The V and J ends lost 1 base and 6 bases respectively, with 9 bases between them. Germline V gene sequence: CDR1 SGHTA, CDR2 FQGNSA. This chain's CDR3 is CASSLGVMHGYTF. The CDR3 DNA reads as TGTGCCAGCAGCTTAGGAGTTATGCATGGCTACACCTTC.

This sequence joins TRBV5-1 and TRBJ2-3; 7 bases are a match to TRBD1. CDR3 length: 14 residues. Germline values: CDR1 SGHRS, CDR2 YFSETQ. Trimming took 4 bases from V and 3 from J; bases not matched to a gene: 5. In DNA, the CDR3 is TGCGCCAGCAGCCTTGGACAGGATACAGATACGCAGTATTTT. It is translated as CASSLGQDTDTQYF.

The gene calls are TRBV5-5 and TRBJ2-5; TRBD1 aligns across 7 bases. The CDR3 is 17 residues long. Germline V gene sequence: CDR1 SGHKS, CDR2 YYEKEE (reference sequence). Trimming took 1 base from V and 5 from J; bases not matched to a gene: 14. The CDR3 DNA reads as TGTGCCAGCAGCTTGCAGAAGATGACAGGGTTTAGGGAGACCCAGTACTTC. Amino acids: CASSLQKMTGFRETQYF.

The gene calls are TRBV4-2 and TRBJ2-3; 9 bases are shared with TRBD2. The CDR3 sequence is 16 residues long. Trimming at V came to 0 bases and at J to 2 bases, leaving 3 bases not matched to a gene. CDR1 LGHNA and CDR2 YNFKEQ come from the germline V gene. The CDR3: CASSQEGGGATDTQYF. The CDR3 nucleotides are TGTGCCAGCAGCCAAGAGGGCGGGGGGGCCACAGATACGCAGTATTTT.

The rearrangement joins TRBV2 to TRBJ1-6, with D maybe TRBD1 (6 bases). Trimming stripped 10 bases from V and 10 bases from J, with 17 bases between. The germline V gene encodes CDR1 SNHLY and CDR2 FYNNEI. The CDR3 consists of 13 residues. The CDR3 loop reads CATGASGGSPLHF. CDR3 in DNA: TGTGCCACCGGGGCGTCGGGGGGCTCACCCCTCCACTTT.

This clone was observed a single time. The chain has TRBV3-1 (or the pseudogene TRBV3-2) and TRBJ1-2; D is unresolved. Germline V gene lookup returns CDR1 LGHDT and CDR2 YNNKEL (reference sequence). The CDR3 loop spans 12 amino acids. V shed 5 bases and J shed 11 bases, with 15 bases lying between them. The CDR3 protein is CASSTLRLRYTF. For the CDR3, the DNA is TGTGCCAGCAGCACCCTTCGGTTACGGTACACCTTC.

The V gene is TRBV6-6, the J gene TRBJ2-3; D unresolved. Trimming took off 6 bases at V and 4 bases at J, with 8 bases between the two ends. Germline V gives CDR1 MNHNY, CDR2 SVGAGI (reference sequence). The CDR3 contains 12 residues. CDR3 in DNA: TGTGCCAGCAGACGAGTATCAGATACGCAGTATTTT. As protein: CASRRVSDTQYF.

The J gene is TRBJ1-6, the V gene TRBV3-1 (or the pseudogene TRBV3-2); 8 bases agree with TRBD1. Germline lookup yields CDR1 LGHDT and CDR2 YNNKEL (reference sequence). V shed 1 base, J shed 8 bases, and the junction held 7 bases outside the gene matches. The CDR3 has 16 residues. CDR3 sequence: CASSQVPQGAYSPLHF. The CDR3, as DNA: TGTGCCAGCAGCCAAGTGCCCCAGGGGGCATATTCACCCCTCCACTTT.

The sample holds one count of this clone. The chain joins TRBV19 to TRBJ2-3, with TRBD1 matching over 10 bases. The CDR3 has 14 residues. The junction had 7 bases not matched to a gene; V was cut back by 10 bases and J by 3 bases. The germline V gene encodes CDR1 LNHDA and CDR2 SQIVND (reference sequence). Here the CDR3 reads CATSDRGPTDTQYF. In DNA form, the CDR3 reads TGTGCCACCTCAGACAGGGGGCCAACAGATACGCAGTATTTT.

V usage is TRBV7-2 and J usage is TRBJ2-1; 9 nucleotides agree with TRBD2. V dropped 4 bases and J dropped 4; count of bases not matched to a gene: 5. From germline, CDR1 is SGHTA and CDR2 FQGNSA. There are 15 residues in the CDR3. CDR3 nucleotides: TGTGCCAGCAGCTCGGCACTAGCGGGTTACAATGAGCAGTTCTTC. It yields the protein CASSSALAGYNEQFF. Variable domain in full (rest from reference TRBV7-2 and TRBJ2-1): GAGVSQSPSNKVTEKGKDVELRCDPISGHTALYWYRQSLGQGLEFLIYFQGNSAPDKSGLPSDRFSAERTGGSVSTLTIQRTQQEDSAVYLCASSSALAGYNEQFFGPGTRLTVL.

The sample holds one count of this clone. The J gene is TRBJ1-2, the V gene TRBV4-1; a weak D match, TRBD1 (6 bases). This CDR3 has 14 residues. The germline V gene encodes CDR1 MGHRA and CDR2 YSYEKL. V shed 0 bases and J shed 4 bases, with 9 bases lying between them. The CDR3 loop is CASSQDQGIYGYTF. The CDR3, as DNA: TGCGCCAGCAGCCAAGATCAGGGGATCTATGGCTACACCTTC.

The table lists this clone with a count of one. The chain has TRBV4-1 and TRBJ2-1; TRBD1 is a possible D gene (6 bases). CDR1 and CDR2 from the germline V gene are MGHRA and YSYEKL. The CDR3 covers 15 residues. V dropped 2 bases and J dropped 4 bases, with 12 bases sitting between them. CDR3 residues: CASSQQIQGYNEQFF. CDR3 in DNA: TGCGCCAGCAGCCAACAAATACAGGGATACAATGAGCAGTTCTTC.

The count of this clone is one. The rearrangement links TRBV6-6 to TRBJ1-5; 7 nucleotides line up with TRBD1. From germline, CDR1 is MNHNY and CDR2 SVGAGI (reference sequence). The CDR3 contains 13 residues. V was pared by 8 bases and J by 3 bases, with 4 bases of the junction left unmatched. CDR3 amino acids: CASGTEYNQPQHF. The CDR3 region has the DNA TGTGCCAGCGGGACAGAATACAATCAGCCCCAGCATTTT.